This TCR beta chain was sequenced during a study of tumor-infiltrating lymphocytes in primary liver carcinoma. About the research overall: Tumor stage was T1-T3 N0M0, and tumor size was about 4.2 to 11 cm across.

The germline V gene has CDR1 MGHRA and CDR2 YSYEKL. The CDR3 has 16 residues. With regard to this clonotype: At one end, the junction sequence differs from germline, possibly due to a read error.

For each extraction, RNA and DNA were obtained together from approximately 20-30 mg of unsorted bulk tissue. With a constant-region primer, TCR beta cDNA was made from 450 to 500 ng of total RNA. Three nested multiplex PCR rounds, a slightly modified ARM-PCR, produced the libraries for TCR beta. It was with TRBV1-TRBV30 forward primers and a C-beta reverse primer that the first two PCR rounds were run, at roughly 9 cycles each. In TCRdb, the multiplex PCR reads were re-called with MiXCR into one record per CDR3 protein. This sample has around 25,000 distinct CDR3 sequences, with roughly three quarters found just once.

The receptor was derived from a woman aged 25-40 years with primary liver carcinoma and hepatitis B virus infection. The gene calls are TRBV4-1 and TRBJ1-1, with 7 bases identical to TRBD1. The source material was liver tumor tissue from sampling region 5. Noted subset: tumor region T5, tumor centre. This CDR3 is CVSSQVLDRERIEDFF. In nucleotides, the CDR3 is TGCGTCAGCAGCCAAGTTCTTGACAGGGAGCGAATTGAAGATTTCTTT.